This T cell receptor beta chain originates from a study of CD8 T cells in ankylosing spondylitis. This clonotype was recorded at least ten times. The ends lost 5 bases at V and 0 bases at J; junction bases unmatched: 2. This CDR3 has 14 residues. Germline-derived CDR1 and CDR2 are SGHTA and FQGNSA. TCRdb used MiXCR to reprocess the 5' RACE reads, holding one entry per CDR3 protein. The data contain hundreds of thousands of distinct CDR3 sequences, approximately 9% of them singletons. The chain carries TRBV7-2 and TRBJ2-7; TRBD2 matches at 9 bases. This TCR derives from a male donor with ankylosing spondylitis or in good health (not recorded which). Sequencing was done on a sample of blood, either unsorted or a sorted T cell fraction (not recorded which). CDR3 coding DNA: TGTGCCAGCAGCACGGGACTAGCCTCCTACGAGCAGTACTTC. Protein: CASSTGLASYEQYF.